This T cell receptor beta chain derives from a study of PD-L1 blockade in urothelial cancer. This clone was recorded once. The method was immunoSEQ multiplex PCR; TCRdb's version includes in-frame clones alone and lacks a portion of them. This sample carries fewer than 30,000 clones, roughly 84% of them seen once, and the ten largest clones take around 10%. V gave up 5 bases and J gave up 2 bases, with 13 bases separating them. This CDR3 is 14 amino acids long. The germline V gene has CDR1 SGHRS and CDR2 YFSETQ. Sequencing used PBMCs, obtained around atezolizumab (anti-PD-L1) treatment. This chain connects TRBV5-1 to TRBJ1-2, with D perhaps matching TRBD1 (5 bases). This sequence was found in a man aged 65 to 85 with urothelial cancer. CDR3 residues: CASSQGSSNYGYTF. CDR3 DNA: TGCGCCAGCAGTCAGGGATCGTCCAACTATGGCTACACCTTC.